The clone carrying this TCR beta chain was detected only once. Its antigen is unidentified. This specimen comes from a study of T cell responses to AZD1222 COVID-19 vaccine. Whole-study findings and limits: When two AZD1222 doses had been given, Spike-specific TCR breadth and depth rose.

The germline V and J ends were trimmed by 11 bases and 7 bases, with 18 bases remaining between them. CDR1 is MNHEY and CDR2 is SMNVEV in the germline V gene (reference sequence). This CDR3 has 14 amino acids. Sequencing was performed with immunoSEQ multiplex PCR; in TCRdb, only in-frame clones are kept and a portion is missing. This sample has about 130,000 clones; over 90% occur once, and the top ten carry approximately 0.85%. This receptor was taken from an adult in good health. The V gene is TRBV27, the J gene TRBJ1-6, with TRBD1 as a possible D gene (5 bases). The sequenced sample was peripheral blood, obtained on day 0 of AZD1222 vaccination. The CDR3, as DNA: TGTGCCTCCCGCCCCGGGACGGGAAATTCACCCCTCCACTTT. Protein product: CASRPGTGNSPLHF.